This TCR beta chain stems from a study of shared clonotypes between healthy human individuals. This CDR3 comprises 12 residues. Germline trimming cut 7 bases from V and 6 bases from J; bases unmatched to any gene: 3. Germline CDR1 reads SQVTM; CDR2 reads ANQGSEA. Original analysis: Quality scores were absent from the junction-only immunoSEQ sequences, so filtering differed. Sequenced by immunoSEQ multiplex PCR; TCRdb stores in-frame clones only, minus some. The V and J calls and clone size are taken from that table; D and trimming were inferred from the DNA. The sample comprises some 2,000,000 clones, roughly 95% of which are singletons, and around 0.13% rests with the top ten.

The gene calls are TRBV29-1 and TRBJ1-5; the match to TRBD1 covers 10 bases. Sequenced sample: naive CD4+ T cells sorted from blood. Subset meaning: CD45RA+ positively selected. The TCR sequence derives from a man between 18 and 35 years old in good health. DNA for the CDR3: TGCAGCGGGGGGGACAGGGGTCAGCCCCAGCATTTT. Its translation is CSGGDRGQPQHF.